This TCR beta chain appears in the sequencing data of a study of CD8 T cells in Susac syndrome. Per the germline V gene, CDR1 is SGHRS and CDR2 is YFSETQ. Trimming left V 3 bases short and J 0 bases short, with 3 bases between. The CDR3 is made up of 13 amino acids. The RNA, about 0.45 to 1 ug, was put through reverse transcription using random hexamers. Via MiXCR, TCRdb re-called the immunoSEQ multiplex PCR reads, giving one row per CDR3 protein. The table has 200,000 or so distinct CDR3 sequences, around 96% seen once. The origin of this receptor is a human donor with multiple sclerosis. The sequencing sample was made of CD4+ T cells from PBMCs. The chain is built from TRBV5-1 and TRBJ1-4; D is unresolved. CDR3 in amino acids: CASSSTTNEKLFF. The CDR3 DNA reads as TGCGCCAGCAGCTCGACAACTAATGAAAAACTGTTTTTT.